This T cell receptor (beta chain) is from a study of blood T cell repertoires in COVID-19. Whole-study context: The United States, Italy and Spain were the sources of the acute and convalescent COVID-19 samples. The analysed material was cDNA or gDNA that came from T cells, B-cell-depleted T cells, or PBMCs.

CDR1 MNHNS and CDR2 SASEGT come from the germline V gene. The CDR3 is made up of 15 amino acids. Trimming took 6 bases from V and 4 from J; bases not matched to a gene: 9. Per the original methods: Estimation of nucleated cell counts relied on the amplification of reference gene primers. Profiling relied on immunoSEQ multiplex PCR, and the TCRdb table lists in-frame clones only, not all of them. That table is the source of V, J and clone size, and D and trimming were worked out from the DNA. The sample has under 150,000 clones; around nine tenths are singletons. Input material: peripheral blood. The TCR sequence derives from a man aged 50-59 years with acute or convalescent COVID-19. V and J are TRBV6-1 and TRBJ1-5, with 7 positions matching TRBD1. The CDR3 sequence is CASRPPGTANQPQHF. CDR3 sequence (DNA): TGTGCCAGCAGACCTCCCGGGACAGCTAATCAGCCCCAGCATTTT.